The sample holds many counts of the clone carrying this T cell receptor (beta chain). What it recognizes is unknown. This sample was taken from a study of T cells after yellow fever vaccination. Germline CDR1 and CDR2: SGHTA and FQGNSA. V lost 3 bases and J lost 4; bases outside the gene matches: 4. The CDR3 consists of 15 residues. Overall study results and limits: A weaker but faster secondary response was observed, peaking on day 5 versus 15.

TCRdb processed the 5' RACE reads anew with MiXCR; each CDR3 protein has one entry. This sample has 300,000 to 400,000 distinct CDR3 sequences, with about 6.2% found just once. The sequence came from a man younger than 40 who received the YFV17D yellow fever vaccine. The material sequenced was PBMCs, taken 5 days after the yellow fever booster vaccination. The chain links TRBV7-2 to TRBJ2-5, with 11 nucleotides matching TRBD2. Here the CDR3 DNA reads TGTGCCAGCAGCTTCGCGGGACTAGCGGTAGAGACCCAGTACTTC. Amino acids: CASSFAGLAVETQYF. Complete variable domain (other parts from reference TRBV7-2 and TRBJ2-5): GAGVSQSPSNKVTEKGKDVELRCDPISGHTALYWYRQSLGQGLEFLIYFQGNSAPDKSGLPSDRFSAERTGGSVSTLTIQRTQQEDSAVYLCASSFAGLAVETQYFGPGTRLLVL.